Listed below are T cell receptor beta chains from one sample, sequenced in a study of OX40 agonist ivuxolimab in advanced cancers. Libraries were prepared by immunoSEQ multiplex PCR; TCRdb keeps only in-frame clonotypes and omits some of them. The top ten clones hold 0.6% to 0.8% of a sample with around 74,000 clones, about 85% of them seen once. This specimen consisted of CD4+ or CD8+ T cells sorted from blood, obtained in a trial of the OX40 agonist ivuxolimab. The source of these receptors is an adult with an advanced solid tumor such as melanoma, head and neck, liver or kidney cancer. Both conserved end residues are part of each CDR3.

v_call cdr3_aa
TRBV7-8 CASSLRTLLTGELFF
TRBV5-1 CASRLAGTTDTQYF
TRBV18 CASSPPGATNEKLFF
TRBV9 CASSPNPGLAGGTDTQYF
TRBV2 CASRGDRAFNGYTF
TRBV7-6 CASSFTSGGFETQYF
TRBV2 CASSATGVIDEQFF
TRBV7-2 CASSRPGQGAFGYTF
TRBV6-6 CASRPPGRSSSYEQYF
TRBV5-1 CASSLMGLGYNSPLHF
TRBV7-2 CASSLDWDTQYF
TRBV7-8 CASSPLGGTGTGETQYF
TRBV6-1 CASSEGAGRNQPQHF
TRBV30 CAWSVRAGATHGETQYF
TRBV30 CACTAQGVGNQPQHF
TRBV19 CASSRAAGGLGDTQYF
TRBV7-8 CASSLGGSPLHF
TRBV30 CAWSEPLGEQYF
TRBV7-2 CASSRGGQGRSEQYF
TRBV7-2 CASSPRTEANYGYTF
TRBV5-1 CASRTTTTDTQYF
TRBV19 CASTPNANSNQPQHF
TRBV27 CASSPRTAMNTEAFF
TRBV6-1 CASRILWGATDTQYF